This T cell receptor beta chain appears in the sequencing data of a study of early T cells in non-severe SARS-CoV-2 infection. Study summary: Chains from this unsorted whole-blood bulk RNA could not be paired. Whole-study results and caveats: Matching against VDJdb likely underestimated virus-specific expansions, favoring anti-spike CD8.

Individual cDNA molecules received unique molecular identifiers during library preparation. Each CDR3 protein is one row after TCRdb ran MiXCR on the 5' RACE reads. The sample holds about 29,000 distinct CDR3 sequences, under 6% seen once. This clonotype was detected many times. Its antigen is as yet unknown. The V end was cut by 3 bases, the J end by 6 bases, with 9 bases between. CDR1 is SGHNT and CDR2 is YENEEA in the germline V gene. This CDR3 spans 12 amino acids. This sequence originates from an adult who was a healthcare worker with PCR-confirmed SARS-CoV-2 infection or an uninfected control (not recorded which). Sequencing input: whole blood. This chain links TRBV11-3 with TRBJ2-7; D not certain. CDR3 sequence reads: CASSFLGSEQYF. The CDR3 bases are TGTGCCAGCAGCTTCCTGGGAAGCGAGCAGTACTTC.